Presented here are 8 T cell receptor beta chains from one specimen sequenced in a study of shared T cell receptors in the human thymus (dated by TCRdb to 2020 to 2022). The library came from the immunoSEQ multiplex PCR assay. The table was pulled from immuneACCESS by TCRdb, which kept in-frame rearrangements only. Such tables lose some clones; where checked, under half of the loss comes from unresolved V genes, and the rest has no known cause. The sample table contains 550,000 to 800,000 clones; only one count was recorded for 70% to 90% of them. About 0.0098% of the sample belongs to the ten largest clones. These data are also associated with another study on human thymus T cells.

The specimen sequenced was thymocytes. These receptor sequences come from a girl younger than two with a congenital heart defect. Donor details come from another sample of the same person, matched by shared clones.

V is TRBV6-6 and J is TRBJ1-1, with D maybe TRBD1 (5 bases). The CDR3 is made up of 13 amino acids. Germline CDR1 is MNHNY and CDR2 is SVGAGI (reference sequence). V shed 2 bases and J shed 6 bases, with 10 bases lying between them. The chain's CDR3 is CASSYPGFPEAFF. The CDR3 DNA reads TGTGCCAGCAGTTACCCAGGGTTTCCTGAAGCTTTCTTT.

This clone has just one count. This sequence joins TRBV6-1 and TRBJ2-3, with 10 positions matching TRBD2. From germline, CDR1 is MNHNS and CDR2 SASEGT. Trimming removed 7 bases from V and 1 base from J; junction bases left unmatched: 2. The CDR3 spans 14 residues. The CDR3 loop reads CASNTSGGTDTQYF. For the CDR3, the DNA is TGTGCCAGCAATACTAGCGGGGGCACAGATACGCAGTATTTT.

The rearrangement joins TRBV6-1 to TRBJ1-5, with D possibly being TRBD1 (5 bases). The CDR3 is 14 amino acids. The V end lost 4 bases, the J end lost 6 bases, and 13 bases lay between the germline ends. Per germline, CDR1 MNHNS and CDR2 SASEGT. The CDR3 DNA reads TGTGCCAGCAGTGGACCGGGGGTCGGTCAGCCCCAGCATTTT. The encoded protein is CASSGPGVGQPQHF.

This chain links TRBV19 with TRBJ1-5; no reliable D call. Germline CDR1 LNHDA, CDR2 SQIVND (reference sequence). CDR3 length equals 16 residues. Deletions cut 6 bases from V and 0 bases from J, with 15 bases between. This CDR3 is CASSPLYGSSNQPQHF. CDR3 bases: TGTGCCAGTAGCCCCCTGTATGGCAGTAGCAATCAGCCCCAGCATTTT.

This chain joins TRBV2 and TRBJ1-1; the D is unclear. The CDR3 runs 12 residues. Trimming removed 6 bases at V and 7 bases at J, with 12 bases between. CDR1 is SNHLY and CDR2 is FYNNEI in the germline V gene. In nucleotides, the CDR3 is TGTGCCAGCAGCGAGGAGAGAGTTGAAGCTTTCTTT. Translation: CASSEERVEAFF.

This rearrangement joins TRBV5-1 to TRBJ2-7; the match to TRBD1 covers 7 bases. Unmatched junction bases numbered 16, after V lost 0 bases and J lost 4 bases. The CDR3 covers 18 residues. Germline values: CDR1 SGHRS, CDR2 YFSETQ. The CDR3 spells CASSLATLTGTALYEQYF. The CDR3 DNA follows: TGCGCCAGCAGCTTGGCAACTCTTACCGGGACAGCCCTATACGAGCAGTACTTC.

V and J are TRBV7-6 and TRBJ2-7; 10 nucleotides align to TRBD2. The trim removed 2 bases at V and 7 bases at J, leaving 11 bases unmatched. The CDR3 loop spans 16 amino acids. CDR1 and CDR2 from the germline V gene are SGHVS and FNYEAQ. The CDR3 loop reads CASSLSASGGAWEQYF. In DNA, the CDR3 is TGTGCCAGCAGCTTAAGTGCCAGCGGGGGGGCCTGGGAGCAGTACTTC.

This clone was found a few times. V usage is TRBV28 and J usage is TRBJ2-7, with D perhaps matching TRBD1 (5 bases). Trimming cost V 6 bases and J 5 bases, with 14 bases left between them. CDR3 size: 13 residues. Germline-derived CDR1 and CDR2 are MDHEN and SYDVKM. The CDR3 nucleotides read TGTGCCAGCAGACTCCAGGGATGGAACGAGCAGTACTTC. Translated, it gives CASRLQGWNEQYF.